Following are 16 T cell receptor beta chains from one sample sequenced in a study of shared clonotypes between healthy human individuals. The assay was immunoSEQ multiplex PCR, and TCRdb's table has in-frame clones only and misses some. The repertoire has under 600,000 clones, less than 98% of them found once; the top ten carry around 0.057%. Sequencing was carried out using naive CD4+ T cells sorted from blood. This sample's subset: CD45RA+ positively selected. The receptors shown here come from a woman aged 30 to 39 in good health.

In regard to this clone: Different DNA sequences within this sample yield the same CDR3. The chain uses TRBV5-1 and TRBJ2-3, with D possibly matching TRBD1 (6 bases). V lost 0 bases and J lost 4, with 9 bases in between. CDR1 SGHRS and CDR2 YFSETQ come from the germline V gene. The CDR3 consists of 14 residues. CDR3 in amino acids: CASSLAAGADTQYF. Written as DNA, the CDR3 is TGCGCCAGCAGCTTGGCCGCAGGGGCAGATACGCAGTATTTT.

Comment on this clone: This same CDR3 is encoded by further DNA sequences in the sample. The chain links TRBV11-2 to TRBJ2-5, with D hard to call. The CDR3 sequence is 12 residues long. The V end lost 3 bases, the J end lost 2 bases, and 4 bases lay between the germline ends. Germline loops: CDR1 SGHAT, CDR2 FQNNGV. The CDR3 sequence: CASSLTQETQYF. The CDR3 DNA is TGTGCCAGCAGCTTGACACAAGAGACCCAGTACTTC.

The chain combines TRBV5-1 with TRBJ2-2, with TRBD1 matching 9 bases. Unmatched junction bases numbered 11, after V lost 5 bases and J lost 3 bases. Germline assignment: CDR1 SGHRS and CDR2 YFSETQ. The CDR3 runs 17 residues. In DNA form, the CDR3 reads TGCGCCAGCAGGCCCGACAGGGGGAGGATATACACCGGGGAGCTGTTTTTT. Its protein product is CASRPDRGRIYTGELFF.

V gene TRBV5-1 combines with J gene TRBJ1-4, with D tentatively TRBD1 (5 bases). This CDR3 comprises 15 residues. Trimming stripped 4 bases from V and 5 bases from J, with 15 bases between. The germline gives CDR1 SGHRS, CDR2 YFSETQ. The CDR3 region is CASSLGGLVNEKLFF. Here the CDR3 DNA reads TGCGCCAGCAGCCTGGGGGGGTTGGTGAATGAAAAACTGTTTTTT.

The chain employs TRBV28 and TRBJ1-1, with D maybe TRBD1 (5 bases). V was pared by 11 bases and J by 3 bases, with 13 bases between. There are 12 residues in the CDR3. Germline loops: CDR1 MDHEN, CDR2 SYDVKM. The chain's CDR3 is CASRGDDTEAFF. CDR3 sequence (DNA): TGTGCCTCAAGGGGAGATGACACTGAAGCTTTCTTT.

The chain links TRBV27 to TRBJ2-5, with TRBD2 identical over 10 bases. V gave up 5 bases and J gave up 2 bases; unmatched junction bases: 8. This CDR3 has 16 residues. Germline V CDR1 and CDR2: MNHEY, SMNVEV (reference sequence). CDR3 coding DNA: TGTGCCAGCAGTCAGTATGGGACTAGCGATCAAGAGACCCAGTACTTC. Translating it yields CASSQYGTSDQETQYF.

This rearrangement joins TRBV5-1 to TRBJ2-1; 8 bases are a match to TRBD2. The V and J ends lost 2 bases and 0 bases, in that order; junction bases with no gene match: 4. Germline V gene lookup returns CDR1 SGHRS and CDR2 YFSETQ. The CDR3 sequence is 16 residues long. CDR3 coding DNA: TGCGCCAGCAGCTTTGTGGCGGGAGGCTCCTACAATGAGCAGTTCTTC. Translated, it gives CASSFVAGGSYNEQFF.

The chain has TRBV27 and TRBJ2-1; D might be TRBD2 (5 bases). Trimming removed 4 bases at V and 9 bases at J, with 7 bases between. The CDR3 has 11 amino acids. Germline V CDR1 and CDR2: MNHEY, SMNVEV (reference sequence). The DNA for the CDR3 is TGTGCCAGCAGTTCTCGGGGTGAGCAGTTCTTC. It encodes CASSSRGEQFF.

The V gene is TRBV18, the J gene TRBJ1-2; D not certain. The germline V and J ends were trimmed by 2 bases and 10 bases, with 20 bases remaining between them. CDR1 and CDR2 (germline): KGHSH, LQKENI. CDR3 length: 15 residues. The CDR3 nucleotides are TGTGCCAGCTCACCAAACCTCGCCCGGGGAGAAACCTACACCTTC. Its translation: CASSPNLARGETYTF. The variable domain in full, completed from reference TRBV18 and TRBJ1-2, reads NAGVMQNPRHLVRRRGQEARLRCSPMKGHSHVYWYRQLPEEGLKFMVYLQKENIIDESGMPKERFSAEFPKEGPSILRIQQVVRGDSAAYFCASSPNLARGETYTFGSGTRLTVV.

Concerning this clone itself: Within the sample, other DNA sequences also encode this same CDR3. This chain uses TRBV28 with TRBJ2-7; no firm D call. This CDR3 spans 12 amino acids. Germline V lookup: CDR1 MDHEN, CDR2 SYDVKM. V was shortened by 4 bases and J by 2 bases, with 6 bases between the two germline ends. DNA for the CDR3: TGTGCCAGCAGTTCATCAACCTACGAGCAGTACTTC. Amino acids: CASSSSTYEQYF.

V is TRBV6-1 and J is TRBJ2-3; D might be TRBD1 (7 bases). The CDR3 covers 17 residues. The germline V gene has CDR1 MNHNS and CDR2 SASEGT. The V and J ends lost 1 base and 7 bases respectively, with 21 bases between them. The CDR3 bases are TGTGCCAGCAGTGAAGGTGCCAGGGGGGCTCGTAGGAATACGCAGTATTTT. It is translated as CASSEGARGARRNTQYF.

This clone was counted once. The chain has TRBV9 and TRBJ2-1, with 8 bases that match TRBD2. V gave up 4 bases and J gave up 6 bases; unmatched junction bases: 12. Germline CDR1 is SGDLS and CDR2 is YYNGEE. The CDR3 length is 16 residues. CDR3 residues: CASSRPTAGDINEQFF. The CDR3 DNA reads TGTGCCAGCAGCCGACCGACAGCGGGGGACATCAATGAGCAGTTCTTC.

J is TRBJ1-2 and V is TRBV7-9; no firm D call. The length of the CDR3 is 14 residues. Per germline, CDR1 SEHNR and CDR2 FQNEAQ (reference sequence). The V end was cut by 3 bases, the J end by 3 bases, with 11 bases between. CDR3: CASSFLPEDYGYTF. The CDR3 DNA is TGTGCCAGCAGCTTTCTTCCCGAGGACTATGGCTACACCTTC.

This rearrangement joins TRBV6-1 to TRBJ2-7; a possible D gene is TRBD1 (6 bases). The germline V and J ends were trimmed by 3 bases and 2 bases, with 17 bases remaining between them. Germline-derived CDR1 and CDR2 are MNHNS and SASEGT. CDR3 size: 16 residues. The CDR3 nucleotides read TGTGCCAGCAGTGATACAGGGTTACCCTCTGCCTACGAGCAGTACTTC. Translating gives CASSDTGLPSAYEQYF.

V and J are TRBV15 and TRBJ2-5; D is perhaps TRBD1 or TRBD2 (6 bases each). The closer fit of TRBJ2-7 to the DNA end suggests the J call may be wrong. The germline gives CDR1 LNHNV, CDR2 YYDKDF (reference sequence). The CDR3 spans 15 residues. CDR3 sequence reads: CATSAPGAASYEQYF. DNA of the CDR3: TGTGCCACCAGTGCCCCGGGGGCGGCGTCCTACGAGCAGTACTTC.

V gene TRBV29-1 combines with J gene TRBJ1-1; D unresolved. Trimming removed 4 bases from V and 9 bases from J, with 18 bases in between. The CDR3 totals 13 residues. Per the germline V gene, CDR1 is SQVTM and CDR2 is ANQGSEA. DNA for the CDR3: TGCAGCGTTGCTTCGGTCAGTAAGACCCAAGCTTTCTTT. Protein sequence: CSVASVSKTQAFF.